This T cell receptor (beta chain) was found in a study of cytomegalovirus exposure and HLA in healthy donors (dated by TCRdb to between 2016 and 2019). Regarding the study in general: According to an earlier analysis of several hundred of the donors, about 179 million T cells yielded over 90 million unique TCR beta sequences and 276 Gb of sequence data. Roughly 5 DR-DQ haplotypes were handled as single units for association and clustering, since linkage in the cohort was strong. The study profiled the T cell repertoires of 550 to 700 subjects by immunosequencing and related them to cytomegalovirus serostatus. In the later analysis, no new phenotypic data were used to find candidate immune exposures; instead, reliance was placed on TCR beta sequences and their occurrence across donors. Class I and class II HLA loci were covered by the typing at four-digit resolution. Besides the first cohort of 500 to 700 subjects, a separate validation cohort made up of roughly 130 different subjects was used. To predict cytomegalovirus infection status, the study combined high-throughput TCR immunosequencing, statistical association of individual TCRs with disease status, and machine learning. Genome-wide SNP genotypes for about 55% of the roughly 670 donors were used in a later genetic analysis, which treated that subset as a discovery cohort. The genetic ancestry cluster associated with self-reported Caucasian donors included around four fifths of the 398 genotyped donors. In a later analysis, previously published TCR beta repertoires from several hundred donors were re-analyzed and high-resolution HLA genotyping was added so that TCR occurrence patterns could be studied. Across approximately 420 genotyped donors of the cohort, an average of approximately 240,000 unique TCR beta nucleotide sequences per donor were sequenced, and roughly 20% of those sequences were non-productive. All discovery cohort repertoires had been generated using a single sequencing platform. Roughly 300 gigabases of sequencing data and some 85 million unique TCR sequences were included in an early release covering about 700 HLA-typed donors. Donor age, sex, ethnicity and CMV serostatus were compiled together with the repertoire data. The number of donors typed differed by locus, with roughly 620-630 for A, B, C, DRB1 and DQB1, approximately 500 for DQA1, over 600 for DPA1, and over 400 for DPB1. The study was designed to test whether signatures of past pathogen exposure could be identified by cataloging public T cell receptors. In an earlier analysis of 500 to 650 of the donors, high-throughput TCR beta sequencing was used to judge whether each TCR beta V gene segment behaved as functional or pseudogenic. Results the study describes overall, beyond this receptor: It was suggested by the authors that the approach could potentially be generalized to other disease states and immunological phenotypes. Immune exposure information for the cohort was limited to CMV serostatus. In an earlier analysis of 587 of the donors, most TCR beta V segments appeared in productive rearrangements about 87% or about 30% of the time, broadly matching IMGT annotations. In the study, 150 to 200 TCR beta chains were listed as associated with cytomegalovirus. In a later analysis, HLA-associated TCR beta chains were found to be more clonally expanded and to have lower generation probabilities than equally common non-associated chains. A cluster of highly shared sequence variants was judged likely to represent a technical artifact of the sequencing pipeline. The cohort was sequenced for TCR beta chains only, and without alpha or paired-chain data the features that could be detected were limited. Correlated functional status among segregating V segments might reflect linkage disequilibrium, but an unknown experimental factor could not be ruled out. A further reported finding was that TCR beta sequences accurately predicted the HLA-A and HLA-B alleles for most subjects in the first cohort. When HLA alleles, especially DR and DQ, strongly co-occurred, TCR associations were difficult to assign to individual alleles. The classifier was reported to diagnose cytomegalovirus status with high specificity and sensitivity in both the original and validation cohorts. In vitro tests confirmed that a few of the cytomegalovirus-associated TCR beta chains recognize cytomegalovirus antigens. Because HLA typing was unavailable for some donors at each locus, only the typed subset was used in association tests. Because counts were too low, more than 15 rarely observed V segments, including chromosome 9 orphons, were left out of the earlier analysis of a few hundred of the donors. Several of the top co-occurrence clusters appeared to be linked to parvovirus B19, influenza, CMV and Epstein-Barr virus, according to a later analysis. An association between a missense DCLRE1C variant and V-gene and J-gene trimming of TCR beta chains was found in a later genetic analysis and replicated in an independent cohort. A later analysis associated about 16,000 TCR beta sequences with specific HLA alleles at a false discovery rate of 0.05. Compared with the roughly 700-donor mean, donors in an Asian-associated ancestry cluster had fewer N-insertions in productive TCRs, according to a later genetic analysis. Most CMV-associated TCR beta chains appeared to be HLA-restricted in a later analysis, and the HLA associations seemed to be driven largely by CMV exposure. According to a later analysis, TCR association rates differed among HLA loci, with DRB1 alleles showing the most associated TCRs and HLA-C alleles showing the fewest. Presence/absence analyses assumed roughly uniform sequencing depth across donors, an assumption that may not hold. Most TCR sequences were seen in very few donors, while some public TCRs were found in many individuals. Some IMGT-functional V segments, including TRBV6-2 and TRBV6-3, could not be distinguished by the 87-base-pair reads and were therefore excluded.

The method behind the library was the immunoSEQ multiplex PCR assay. A mixture of 60 forward primers for TCR Vbeta segments and 13 reverse primers for TCR Jbeta segments was used in the multiplex PCR. Amplification of the CDR3 region of rearranged TCR beta genes was performed with a multiplex PCR assay on genomic DNA. On the Illumina HiSeq System, the amplified TCR beta libraries were sequenced as 87-base-pair reads. The published analysis was carried out like this. Across the 500 to 850 repertoires, a later analysis counted approximately 83 million unique TCR beta chains, roughly 11 million of which were shared by at least two donors. Raw reads were error-corrected and collapsed into unique sequences with a nearest-neighbor algorithm that merged closely related sequences to remove PCR and sequencing errors. CDR3 sequences were aligned to IMGT reference sequences to assign V, D and J gene segments. Each retained sequence needed at least a six-nucleotide match to both a V gene segment and a J gene segment. Rearrangements were classified as productive when the CDR3 lacked stop codons and remained in frame with V and J, and all other rearrangements were classified as non-productive. Following IMGT convention, CDR3 was defined as the stretch from the second conserved V-encoded cysteine up to the conserved J-encoded phenylalanine. The earlier analysis of roughly 590 of the donors excluded sequences that lacked an unambiguous match to a single V gene segment. In an earlier analysis of approximately 560 of the donors, a V segment was called functional when productive rearrangements were above 56.7%, and segregating when the standard deviation between donors exceeded 5%. To diagnose cytomegalovirus status from the catalog of TCR beta chain sequences, a statistical classification framework was built. V and J gene assignment, in a later analysis, came from comparing TCR nucleotide sequences with IMGT/GENE-DB human TR gene sequences. In a later analysis, CDR3 sequences and most-parsimonious VDJ recombination scenarios were assigned using the TCRdist pipeline. In a later analysis, each TCR beta chain was defined by its CDR3 amino acid sequence together with its V-gene family, and reads lacking a unique V-gene family were excluded. As a way to deal with suspected cross-contamination and a sequencing artifact, a later analysis dropped under 600 nucleotide sequences that were highly shared and had low generation probability. For each public chain, a later analysis derived a clonal expansion index from normalized ranks of inferred template counts within each repertoire. In a later analysis, generation probabilities were computed with a VDJ recombination model fitted to out-of-frame rearrangements, and the resulting probabilities were checked against IGoR. A later analysis scored TCR-TCR, TCR-HLA and TCR-CMV co-occurrence with hypergeometric tests, applying a repertoire-size bias correction to TCR pairs. To estimate false discovery rates, a later analysis permuted the HLA or CMV assignments 20 times. In a later analysis, co-occurring TCRs were grouped using DBSCAN, with TCRdist sequence similarity added in when clustering inside HLA-allele-positive subsets. Repertoires with fewer than 30,000 or more than 120,000 public chains, plus five repertoires with anomalous nucleotide sharing, were excluded from co-occurrence clustering. The table comes from immuneACCESS by way of TCRdb, which keeps in-frame sequences with V and J called. Part of the clones is missing from these tables; in studies checked, under half for an unresolved V gene and the rest for unknown reasons. V and J calls and clone size are copied from that table; D and trimming were computed from the DNA. In this sample the table shows approximately 150,000 clones, around 88% of which occur a single time. The top ten constitute 0.75% to 0.95% of the sample.

The germline V gene encodes CDR1 MGHRA and CDR2 YSYEKL. Including the terminal cysteine and phenylalanine, the CDR3 comprises 13 residues. Only CDR3 DNA remains: 39 bases, in frame from the first base. The cohort was made up of approximately 700 healthy bone marrow donors. At the time of sampling, every cohort member was nominally healthy, though immune exposures that went unrecorded were likely present. The donor tested CMV seronegative, placing the donor among the 352 seronegative members of the cohort. A peripheral blood sample was provided by each donor, and peripheral blood mononuclear cells were used for TCR beta sequencing. The Qiagen DNeasy Blood Extraction Kit was used to extract genomic DNA from the blood cell samples. A single count supports this clone. Its antigen has not been determined. One end of the junction varies from germline; a read error may be responsible.

The clonotype comes from a woman aged 25 to 39 in good health and CMV-seronegative. Sequencing was carried out using PBMCs. The receptor chain draws on TRBV4-1 and TRBJ1-5; the D region possibly corresponds to TRBD1 (6 bases align). The DNA sequence follows: TGCGCCAGCAGCCCTACAGGGTACCAGCTCCAGCATTTT. Protein translation: CASSPTGYQLQHF.